This TCR beta chain was identified in a study of T cells after posttransplantation cyclophosphamide. Overall study results and limits: Later blood repertoires were often dominated by clones from the donor CD8+ memory compartment. Recipient CMV seropositivity and CMV reactivation strongly tracked TRB clonality. Skin or GI-infiltrating T cells shared few TRB sequences with blood.

About this clone: Its antigen is unidentified.

Data came from immunoSEQ multiplex PCR; TCRdb stores just in-frame clones and leaves some out. The table includes 25,000 to 30,000 clones, 70% to 90% detected once. Losses at the gene ends were 4 bases for V and 4 bases for J; bases not matched to a gene: 6. The V gene's germline CDR1 is SEHNR and CDR2 FQNEAQ (reference sequence). CDR3 length equals 14 residues. Peripheral blood was collected from the related graft donor on the marrow donation day. The sequence derives from a man aged 45-65 years. The rearrangement links TRBV7-9 to TRBJ1-1; the match to TRBD1 covers 7 bases. The specimen was PBMCs. The CDR3 DNA follows: TGTGCCAGCAGCTCACAGGGGTTTTCCACTGAAGCTTTCTTT. Encoded protein: CASSSQGFSTEAFF.